This entry lists 28 T cell receptor beta chains sequenced from one sample in a study of cytomegalovirus exposure and HLA in healthy donors. Libraries were prepared by immunoSEQ multiplex PCR; TCRdb keeps only in-frame clonotypes and omits some of them. The table includes fewer than 65,000 clones, 89% detected once. The sample taken for sequencing was PBMCs. Receptors were obtained from a woman aged 18-29 years in good health and CMV-seronegative.

The CDR3 DNA reads TGTGCCAGCAGTCTAGGTGTGGTAGAGACCCAGTACTTC. Translated, it gives CASSLGVVETQYF. The chain joins TRBV27 to TRBJ2-5; no firm D call. The ends were cut back, 5 bases at V and 4 bases at J, with 11 bases in the middle. This CDR3 is built from 13 residues. Germline CDR1 MNHEY, CDR2 SMNVEV (reference sequence).

This chain's CDR3 is CASSGQGQPQHF. CDR3 in DNA: TGTGCCAGCAGCGGACAGGGTCAACCCCAGCATTTT. The chain joins TRBV6-5 to TRBJ1-5, with 8 bases fitting TRBD1. Unmatched junction bases numbered 5, after V lost 6 bases and J lost 10 bases. Germline values: CDR1 MNHEY, CDR2 SVGAGI. The CDR3 extends over 12 amino acids.

Worth noting for this clone: It is likely a read error, because the conserved phenylalanine at the end of the CDR3 is missing. The chain combines TRBV6-1 with TRBJ2-2; 8 bases line up with TRBD1. The germline gives CDR1 MNHNS, CDR2 SASEGT. J lost 5 bases, V lost 2 bases, and 7 bases had no gene match. This CDR3 region has 16 residues. This chain's CDR3 is CASSEPPGQDTGELFL. CDR3 nucleotides: TGTGCCAGCAGTGAACCGCCGGGACAGGATACCGGGGAGCTGTTTCTT.

The sample holds one count of this clone. The rearrangement uses TRBV16 and TRBJ1-2, with 8 nucleotides matching TRBD1. The ends lost 3 bases at V and 0 bases at J; junction bases unmatched: 9. In germline, CDR1 is KGHSY, CDR2 FQNENV. The CDR3 sequence is 17 residues long. The CDR3 DNA reads TGTGCCAGCAGCCAGTCTGGGACAGGCGATCCTAACTATGGCTACACCTTC. As protein: CASSQSGTGDPNYGYTF.

The genes are TRBV28 and TRBJ2-3; weak D call: TRBD2 (6 bases). Deletions cut 3 bases from V and 4 bases from J, with 14 bases between. This CDR3 has 15 amino acids. Per the germline V gene, CDR1 is MDHEN and CDR2 is SYDVKM. The CDR3 sequence is CASSFAGRGSDTQYF. CDR3 coding DNA: TGTGCCAGCAGTTTCGCCGGGAGAGGGTCAGATACGCAGTATTTT.

The chain combines TRBV19 with TRBJ1-6; 11 bases agree with TRBD1. Germline trimming cut 4 bases from V and 7 bases from J; bases unmatched to any gene: 6. The CDR3 runs to 16 residues. Germline V gene data show CDR1 as LNHDA and CDR2 as SQIVND (reference sequence). CDR3 nucleotide sequence: TGTGCCAGTAGTACATGGACAGGGGGCGAAAATTCACCCCTCCACTTT. Amino acid sequence: CASSTWTGGENSPLHF. The whole variable domain, filled in from reference TRBV19 and TRBJ1-6, reads DGGITQSPKYLFRKEGQNVTLSCEQNLNHDAMYWYRQDPGQGLRLIYYSQIVNDFQKGDIAEGYSVSREKKESFPLTVTSAQKNPTAFYLCASSTWTGGENSPLHFGNGTRLTVT.

The V and J genes are TRBV19 and TRBJ2-1, with a possible D match to TRBD1 (5 bases). The CDR3 contains 14 residues. The germline V and J ends were trimmed by 3 bases and 5 bases, with 11 bases remaining between them. CDR1 is LNHDA and CDR2 is SQIVND in the germline V gene (reference sequence). The CDR3 nucleotides read TGTGCCAGTAGTATTGAAGGGGCCCACAATGAGCAGTTCTTC. Its protein product is CASSIEGAHNEQFF.

This chain joins TRBV7-6 and TRBJ2-5; 11 bases are a match to TRBD1. Germline V gene lookup returns CDR1 SGHVS and CDR2 FNYEAQ. V lost 2 bases, J lost 3 bases, and 17 bases stayed unmatched. The CDR3 is made up of 20 amino acids. CDR3 DNA sequence: TGTGCCAGCAGCTTAAGGACAGGGGGCGCGGTGGTCGGGTCAGAAGAGACCCAGTACTTC. This encodes CASSLRTGGAVVGSEETQYF.

This CDR3 reads CASSIQRSQPQHF. The CDR3 region has the DNA TGTGCCAGTAGTATACAGAGGAGTCAGCCCCAGCATTTT. The chain employs TRBV19 and TRBJ1-5, with D unclear. Germline CDR1 and CDR2: LNHDA and SQIVND (reference sequence). V shed 2 bases and J shed 6 bases, with 8 bases lying between them. The CDR3 has 13 residues.

In its sample, this clone was seen many times. This rearrangement joins TRBV7-2 to TRBJ1-4; D might be TRBD1 (6 bases). The CDR3 contains 16 residues. Trimming pared 4 bases from V and 8 bases from J, leaving 20 bases between. The germline V gene has CDR1 SGHTA and CDR2 FQGNSA. The CDR3 nucleotides read TGTGCCAGCAGCTACTCGGGACACCTATCGAGCGAAAAACTGTTTTTT. As protein: CASSYSGHLSSEKLFF.

The chain couples TRBV18 to TRBJ2-6, with D perhaps TRBD2 (6 bases). The CDR3 extends over 18 amino acids. Trimming cost V 3 bases and J 4 bases, with 19 bases left between them. In germline, CDR1 is KGHSH, CDR2 LQKENI. The CDR3 coding sequence is TGTGCCAGCTCACCCCGCACCGCTACGGGGGTGGGGGCCAACGTCCTGACTTTC. This gives the protein CASSPRTATGVGANVLTF.

The J gene is TRBJ1-2, the V gene TRBV28; a weak D match, TRBD1 (5 bases). Germline V gene lookup returns CDR1 MDHEN and CDR2 SYDVKM. CDR3 size: 16 residues. Deletions cut 6 bases from V and 4 bases from J, with 21 bases between. CDR3 protein: CASSGSVAGGAYGYTF. CDR3 DNA: TGTGCCAGCAGCGGGTCGGTGGCGGGAGGGGCCTATGGCTACACCTTC.

This sequence joins TRBV7-8 and TRBJ2-5; D might be TRBD1 (6 bases). The CDR3 covers 15 residues. V lost 5 bases, J lost 14 bases, and 27 bases lay in between. Germline lookup yields CDR1 SGHVS and CDR2 FQNEAQ. CDR3 sequence (DNA): TGTGCCAGCAGCCCACGAGGGACACTGGCCCCCGGTAGTTACTTC. Its protein is CASSPRGTLAPGSYF. Combining the CDR3 with reference TRBV7-8 and TRBJ2-5 gives the whole variable domain GAGVSQSPRYKVAKRGQDVALRCDPISGHVSLFWYQQALGQGPEFLTYFQNEAQLDKSGLPSDRFFAERPEGSVSTLKIQRTQQEDSAVYLCASSPRGTLAPGSYFGPGTRLLVL.

The V gene is TRBV2, the J gene TRBJ1-2; 10 positions agree with TRBD1. The V gene's germline CDR1 is SNHLY and CDR2 FYNNEI. CDR3 length equals 15 residues. After removal of 4 bases from V and 5 bases from J, the junction contained 7 bases not matched to a gene. CDR3: CASSGQGALGYGYTF. The CDR3 nucleotides are TGTGCCAGCAGTGGACAGGGGGCGTTGGGGTATGGCTACACCTTC.

This chain links TRBV6-6 with TRBJ2-7, with D possibly TRBD2 on 6 matching bases. V lost 2 bases to trimming and J lost 3 bases, with 14 bases between them. In germline, CDR1 is MNHNY, CDR2 SVGAGI (reference sequence). The CDR3 is 15 amino acids. CDR3: CASSYGGQTSYEQYF. The CDR3 region has the DNA TGTGCCAGCAGTTACGGAGGGCAGACTAGCTACGAGCAGTACTTC.

This chain uses TRBV6-1 with TRBJ1-2; 9 bases align to TRBD1. CDR1 and CDR2 (germline): MNHNS, SASEGT. V trimming: 6 bases; J trimming: 4 bases; junction bases outside the gene matches: 9. The CDR3 loop spans 15 amino acids. The chain's CDR3 is CASSQRVDRGYGYTF. As DNA, the CDR3 is TGTGCCAGCAGCCAACGGGTGGACAGGGGCTATGGCTACACCTTC.

The chain employs TRBV5-5 and TRBJ1-4, with D hard to call. The CDR3 contains 16 residues. Germline CDR1 SGHKS, CDR2 YYEKEE (reference sequence). V was pared by 0 bases and J by 1 base, with 10 bases between. The CDR3 DNA is TGTGCCAGCAGCTTGGGGAGGAGGGAAACTAATGAAAAACTGTTTTTT. Translated, it gives CASSLGRRETNEKLFF. Together with reference TRBV5-5 and TRBJ1-4, the CDR3 gives the full variable domain: DAGVTQSPTHLIKTRGQQVTLRCSPISGHKSVSWYQQVLGQGPQFIFQYYEKEERGRGNFPDRFSARQFPNYSSELNVNALLLGDSALYLCASSLGRRETNEKLFFGSGTQLSVL.

The chain uses TRBV6-5 and TRBJ1-6, with 8 bases matching TRBD1. V lost 5 bases, J lost 8 bases, and 5 bases stayed unmatched. This CDR3 is built from 14 residues. Germline loops: CDR1 MNHEY, CDR2 SVGAGI. The CDR3 bases are TGTGCCAGCAGTGGAGACAGGGGTTATTCACCCCTCCACTTT. It encodes CASSGDRGYSPLHF.

V and J are TRBV28 and TRBJ1-4; 9 positions agree with TRBD1. The CDR3 loop spans 17 amino acids. With 6 bases clipped from V and 7 bases from J, the junction kept 15 bases outside the gene matches. Per germline, CDR1 MDHEN and CDR2 SYDVKM. The CDR3 sequence is CASRPRDREGFGEKLFF. CDR3 bases: TGTGCCAGCAGACCCCGGGACAGGGAGGGGTTTGGTGAAAAACTGTTTTTT.

DNA for the CDR3: TGTGCCAGCAGCGTTTCAGGGACTAATGAAAAACTGTTTTTT. It specifies CASSVSGTNEKLFF. The chain couples TRBV9 to TRBJ1-4, with D tentatively TRBD1 (5 bases). Germline V gene data show CDR1 as SGDLS and CDR2 as YYNGEE. V lost 2 bases to trimming and J lost 2 bases, with 7 bases between them. This CDR3 has 14 residues.

The chain combines TRBV29-1 with TRBJ2-2, with D hard to call. The CDR3 is made up of 12 amino acids. The V gene's germline CDR1 is SQVTM and CDR2 ANQGSEA. The ends were cut back, 1 base at V and 6 bases at J, with 6 bases in the middle. CDR3 in DNA: TGCAGCGTTGAAGCAGGCGCCGGGGAGCTGTTTTTT. Protein sequence: CSVEAGAGELFF.

The sample holds one count of this clone. The gene calls are TRBV7-6 and TRBJ2-3, with 9 bases identical to TRBD2. V was pared by 3 bases and J by 0 bases, with 1 base of the junction left unmatched. Germline V gives CDR1 SGHVS, CDR2 FNYEAQ. The CDR3 consists of 15 residues. The CDR3 nucleotides read TGTGCCAGCAGCTTGACTAGCGGTAGCACAGATACGCAGTATTTT. Its protein product is CASSLTSGSTDTQYF.

The chain is built from TRBV6-1 and TRBJ2-3, with D possibly matching TRBD2 (6 bases). Germline values: CDR1 MNHNS, CDR2 SASEGT. The CDR3 spans 15 residues. The germline V and J ends were trimmed by 1 base and 2 bases, with 10 bases remaining between them. CDR3 coding DNA: TGTGCCAGCAGTGAAGTTGCGGGATTCACAGATACGCAGTATTTT. This sequence encodes CASSEVAGFTDTQYF.

In this sample, this clone turned up a few times. The J gene is TRBJ1-2, the V gene TRBV30, with D perhaps TRBD1 (5 bases). The germline V gene has CDR1 GTSNPN and CDR2 SVGIG (reference sequence). Trimming stripped 2 bases from V and 7 bases from J, with 11 bases between. The CDR3 is 12 amino acids. The CDR3 reads CAWSPGVPGYTF. CDR3 DNA: TGTGCCTGGAGTCCGGGGGTTCCTGGCTACACCTTC.

The chain employs TRBV11-2 and TRBJ2-7, with 11 bases identical to TRBD2. Germline CDR1 and CDR2: SGHAT and FQNNGV. J lost 5 bases, V lost 3 bases, and 3 bases had no gene match. The CDR3 loop spans 14 amino acids. Written as DNA, the CDR3 is TGTGCCAGCAGCTTTAGCGGGAGGGGCGACGAGCAGTACTTC. It is translated as CASSFSGRGDEQYF. Full variable domain (remainder filled in from reference TRBV11-2 and TRBJ2-7): EAGVAQSPRYKIIEKRQSVAFWCNPISGHATLYWYQQILGQGPKLLIQFQNNGVVDDSQLPKDRFSAERLKGVDSTLKIQPAKLEDSAVYLCASSFSGRGDEQYFGPGTRLTVT.

The gene calls are TRBV7-8 and TRBJ2-1, with D perhaps matching TRBD2 (5 bases). Trimming removed 7 bases at V and 0 bases at J, with 13 bases between. The CDR3 is 15 residues long. Germline CDR1 SGHVS, CDR2 FQNEAQ. The CDR3 sequence is CASTPYEGSYNEQFF. The CDR3 DNA sequence: TGTGCCAGCACACCCTACGAGGGCTCCTACAATGAGCAGTTCTTC.

This chain joins TRBV2 and TRBJ1-2, with 8 bases fitting TRBD1. CDR1 is SNHLY, CDR2 FYNNEI, per germline. The CDR3 consists of 13 residues. Trimming took 6 bases from V and 7 from J; bases not matched to a gene: 7. The CDR3 region is CASRGTGTGGYTF. The CDR3 region has the DNA TGTGCCAGCAGAGGGACAGGTACGGGTGGCTACACCTTC. Supplemented by reference TRBV2 and TRBJ1-2, the full variable domain reads EPEVTQTPSHQVTQMGQEVILRCVPISNHLYFYWYRQILGQKVEFLVSFYNNEISEKSEIFDDQFSVERPDGSNFTLKIRSTKLEDSAMYFCASRGTGTGGYTFGSGTRLTVV.

The chain employs TRBV19 and TRBJ2-1; 9 bases agree with TRBD2. Unmatched junction bases numbered 9, after V lost 4 bases and J lost 8 bases. This CDR3 is 15 amino acids long. Per germline, CDR1 LNHDA and CDR2 SQIVND (reference sequence). The CDR3 nucleotides are TGTGCCAGTAGTACAGGGACTAGCTCGGCGGATGAGCAGTTCTTC. This codes for CASSTGTSSADEQFF.